The source of this T cell receptor beta chain is a study of blood T cell repertoires in COVID-19. For the study at large: PBMCs, B-cell-depleted T cells, or T cells provided the cDNA or gDNA that made up the material.

Original methodology: Reference gene primer amplification gave nucleated cell count estimates. Using immunoSEQ multiplex PCR, the repertoire was profiled, and TCRdb retains in-frame clones only, with some absent. V and J calls and clone size are those listed in that table; D and trimming were worked out from the DNA. The sample yields over 100,000 clones, 81% seen once. The CDR3 sequence is 13 residues long. CDR1 is SGHNT and CDR2 is YENEEA in the germline V gene. The V end was cut by 1 base, the J end by 3 bases, with 7 bases between. V and J are TRBV11-3 and TRBJ2-7; D not resolved. This sequence originates from a woman aged 55-69 years with active or convalescent COVID-19. Sequencing was performed on peripheral blood. The chain's CDR3 is CASSLASGYEQYF. The CDR3 bases are TGTGCCAGCAGCTTAGCTTCCGGCTACGAGCAGTACTTC. The whole variable domain, filled in from reference TRBV11-3 and TRBJ2-7, reads EAGVVQSPRYKIIEKKQPVAFWCNPISGHNTLYWYLQNLGQGPELLIRYENEEAVDDSQLPKDRFSAERLKGVDSTLKIQPAELGDSAVYLCASSLASGYEQYFGPGTRLTVT.